A single sample gave rise to the 20 T cell receptor beta chains below, sequenced in a study of CD8 T cells in Susac syndrome. Reverse transcription of roughly 0.45 to 1 ug RNA used random hexamers. MiXCR was run by TCRdb on the immunoSEQ multiplex PCR reads, yielding one entry per CDR3 protein. The table records roughly 200,000 distinct CDR3 sequences, 90% to 95% of them present only once. Sequenced: CD4+ T cells from PBMCs. All receptors come from a human donor in good health.

The chain carries TRBV29-1 and TRBJ1-1; unclear D gene. V gave up 3 bases and J gave up 4 bases, with 12 bases separating them. The length of the CDR3 is 13 residues. Germline assignment: CDR1 SQVTM and CDR2 ANQGSEA. CDR3 coding DNA: TGCAGCGTTGATAACGGGTCGGGCACTGAAGCTTTCTTT. Translation gives CSVDNGSGTEAFF. Based on the CDR3 plus reference TRBV29-1 and TRBJ1-1, the full variable domain is SAVISQKPSRDICQRGTSLTIQCQVDSQVTMMFWYRQQPGQSLTLIATANQGSEATYESGFVIDKFPISRPNLTFSTLTVSNMSPEDSSIYLCSVDNGSGTEAFFGQGTRLTVV.

The chain recombines TRBV2 with TRBJ2-5; 13 nucleotides line up with TRBD2. The CDR3 extends over 14 amino acids. After removal of 6 bases from V and 7 bases from J, the junction contained 5 bases not matched to a gene. CDR1 SNHLY and CDR2 FYNNEI come from the germline V gene. CDR3 residues: CASRGLAGFGTQYF. The CDR3 DNA sequence: TGTGCCAGCAGGGGACTAGCGGGGTTCGGGACCCAGTACTTC.

This rearrangement joins TRBV6-1 to TRBJ2-7, with D perhaps matching TRBD1 (5 bases). The CDR3 runs 12 residues. Looked up from germline, CDR1 is MNHNS and CDR2 is SASEGT. Trimming shortened V by 7 bases and J by 3 bases, and 10 bases separated the two germline ends. The CDR3 DNA is TGTGCCAGCATCGGACACATCTACGAGCAGTACTTC. Encoded protein: CASIGHIYEQYF.

The gene calls are TRBV18 and TRBJ2-1; D is ambiguous. The ends were cut back, 4 bases at V and 7 bases at J, with 5 bases in the middle. Germline CDR1 KGHSH, CDR2 LQKENI. The CDR3 loop spans 11 amino acids. Here the CDR3 reads CASSLENEQFF. The CDR3 nucleotides are TGTGCCAGCTCACTAGAGAATGAGCAGTTCTTC.

The V and J genes are TRBV24-1 and TRBJ2-5; D not certain. The V end lost 4 bases, the J end lost 4 bases, and 12 bases lay between the germline ends. Germline V gene lookup returns CDR1 KGHDR and CDR2 SFDVKD. The CDR3 runs 14 residues. In nucleotides, the CDR3 is TGTGCCACCAGTGACCCGCAAATCCTAGAGACCCAGTACTTC. Amino acid sequence: CATSDPQILETQYF.

Written as DNA, the CDR3 is TGTGCCAGCAGCTTCCAGGGGGGGACTGAAGCTTTCTTT. Amino acid sequence: CASSFQGGTEAFF. J is TRBJ1-1 and V is TRBV11-2; 7 bases map to TRBD1. CDR1 is SGHAT and CDR2 is FQNNGV in the germline V gene. V shed 3 bases, J shed 5 bases, and the junction held 3 bases outside the gene matches. CDR3 size: 13 residues.

CDR3 nucleotides: TGTGCCAGCAGTTTGCCCGGGACAGGGGTCTCGAATGAGCAGTTCTTC. Translating gives CASSLPGTGVSNEQFF. J is TRBJ2-1 and V is TRBV28, with TRBD1 matching 10 bases. The CDR3 sequence is 16 residues long. Germline lookup yields CDR1 MDHEN and CDR2 SYDVKM. Trimming cost V 3 bases and J 7 bases; bases outside gene matches: 9.

The chain links TRBV20-1 to TRBJ1-2; D may be TRBD1 (6 bases). Trimming left V 3 bases short and J 3 bases short, with 11 bases between. The CDR3 is 13 residues long. In germline, CDR1 is DFQATT, CDR2 SNEGSKA (reference sequence). CDR3 bases: TGCAGTGCTAGTCTTAGACAGGACTATGGCTACACCTTC. Translated: CSASLRQDYGYTF.

The V call is TRBV20-1, the J call TRBJ1-2, with D possibly being TRBD1 (5 bases). The CDR3 loop spans 12 amino acids. Trimming cost V 3 bases and J 4 bases, with 9 bases left between them. Germline lookup yields CDR1 DFQATT and CDR2 SNEGSKA (reference sequence). The CDR3 protein is CSARLDIYGYTF. CDR3 sequence (DNA): TGCAGTGCTAGGCTGGACATCTATGGCTACACCTTC.

The V gene is TRBV7-7, the J gene TRBJ2-5; TRBD1 or TRBD2 may be the D gene (5 bases each). Trimming cost V 3 bases and J 2 bases, with 10 bases left between them. The CDR3 sequence is 14 residues long. Germline V gene lookup returns CDR1 SSHAT and CDR2 FNYEAQ (reference sequence). The CDR3 region has the DNA TGTGCCAGCAGCTTGTCGGGACGGCAAGAGACCCAGTACTTC. Translated: CASSLSGRQETQYF.

The V gene is TRBV2, the J gene TRBJ1-1; 9 bases fit TRBD1. CDR3 size: 16 residues. Trimming took 5 bases from V and 0 from J; bases not matched to a gene: 7. In germline, CDR1 is SNHLY, CDR2 FYNNEI. The CDR3 bases are TGTGCCAGCAGTAGAACGGGGACAGGGCTGAACACTGAAGCTTTCTTT. Its translation: CASSRTGTGLNTEAFF.

CDR3 protein: CASSFSGHGYTF. The CDR3 coding sequence is TGTGCCAGCAGCTTTTCCGGGCATGGCTACACCTTC. The chain uses TRBV7-9 and TRBJ1-2, with D unresolved. Germline V gene sequence: CDR1 SEHNR, CDR2 FQNEAQ (reference sequence). CDR3 length: 12 residues. Trimming pared 3 bases from V and 6 bases from J, leaving 8 bases between. The full variable domain, its missing parts supplied by reference TRBV7-9 and TRBJ1-2, is DTGVSQNPRHKITKRGQNVTFRCDPISEHNRLYWYRQTLGQGPEFLTYFQNEAQLEKSRLLSDRFSAERPKGSFSTLEIQRTEQGDSAMYLCASSFSGHGYTFGSGTRLTVV.

J is TRBJ2-2 and V is TRBV7-9; D gene uncertain. Trimming left V 4 bases short and J 6 bases short, with 12 bases between. From germline, CDR1 is SEHNR and CDR2 FQNEAQ (reference sequence). The CDR3 covers 14 residues. CDR3 region: CASSSVSGAGELFF. CDR3 nucleotides: TGTGCCAGCAGCTCCGTATCCGGCGCCGGGGAGCTGTTTTTT.

The chain carries TRBV5-1 and TRBJ2-1; D is undetermined. Germline CDR1 SGHRS, CDR2 YFSETQ. Deletions cut 2 bases from V and 10 bases from J, with 16 bases between. The CDR3 length is 14 residues. CDR3 DNA: TGCGCCAGCAGCTTTAGACGAGATAACGCCGAGCAGTTCTTC. Amino acid sequence: CASSFRRDNAEQFF.

The rearrangement uses TRBV2 and TRBJ2-3, with 8 positions matching TRBD1. This CDR3 has 16 amino acids. V dropped 7 bases and J dropped 0; count of bases not matched to a gene: 9. Germline V gene lookup returns CDR1 SNHLY and CDR2 FYNNEI. CDR3 sequence reads: CASKPGQAPSTDTQYF. The CDR3 DNA follows: TGTGCCAGCAAGCCGGGACAGGCGCCTAGCACAGATACGCAGTATTTT.

V and J are TRBV28 and TRBJ2-7, with no clear D. With 6 bases removed from V and 4 bases from J, the gap between germline ends came to 16 bases. This CDR3 is 14 amino acids long. The V gene's germline CDR1 is MDHEN and CDR2 SYDVKM. This chain's CDR3 is CASSTPGSLYEQYV. CDR3 coding DNA: TGTGCCAGCAGCACCCCGGGCAGCCTGTACGAGCAGTACGTC.

The rearrangement links TRBV11-2 to TRBJ1-6; D gene ambiguous. V was clipped by 3 bases and J by 8 bases, with 11 bases between them. This CDR3 contains 14 residues. Germline assignment: CDR1 SGHAT and CDR2 FQNNGV. For the CDR3, the DNA is TGTGCCAGCAGCTTTGGAGGAGTGGATTCACCCCTCCACTTT. Residues: CASSFGGVDSPLHF.

The chain joins TRBV3-1 to TRBJ2-7; D call uncertain. The CDR3 spans 12 residues. Germline CDR1 is LGHDT and CDR2 is YNNKEL (reference sequence). Trimming shortened V by 2 bases and J by 2 bases, and 4 bases separated the two germline ends. The CDR3 DNA reads TGTGCCAGCAGCCAAAGGACCTACGAGCAGTACTTC. It translates to CASSQRTYEQYF.

V usage is TRBV18 and J usage is TRBJ1-5; D not certain. Germline lookup yields CDR1 KGHSH and CDR2 LQKENI. Trimming left V 0 bases short and J 5 bases short, with 8 bases between. The length of the CDR3 is 14 residues. In DNA, the CDR3 is TGTGCCAGCTCACCACCAAACAGAGATCAGCCCCAGCATTTT. Translated: CASSPPNRDQPQHF.

This clonotype has a single count. The V gene is TRBV5-6, the J gene TRBJ2-1, with 15 bases fitting TRBD2. V shed 2 bases, J shed 9 bases, and the junction held 3 bases outside the gene matches. The CDR3 is made up of 15 amino acids. The germline V gene encodes CDR1 SGHDT and CDR2 YYEEEE. DNA of the CDR3: TGTGCCAGCAGCTTACCGGGACTAGCGGGAGGTGAGCAGTTCTTC. Translated: CASSLPGLAGGEQFF.